This is a list of T cell receptor beta chains from one sample in a study of radiotherapy plus CTLA-4 blockade in lung cancer. Here immunoSEQ multiplex PCR was the method, and the copy in TCRdb shows in-frame clones only, minus some. The table lists approximately 99,000 clones, about 90% of them singletons. The sample consisted of peripheral blood, taken from a patient treated with radiotherapy plus ipilimumab. The source of these receptors is a human donor with non-small cell lung cancer that progressed on radiotherapy plus ipilimumab. CDR3s include the opening cysteine and the closing phenylalanine or tryptophan. The D gene is left open where the match is weak. Expanded clones get a size class; other rows say once, few or many, or leave the size out.

D gene,J gene,clone size,V gene,CDR3 DNA,CDR3 protein
NA,TRBJ2-2,NA,TRBV2,TGTGCCAGCACCGTGAGTCAGATTAACACCGGGGAGCTGTTTTTT,CASTVSQINTGELFF
NA,TRBJ2-3,NA,TRBV7-3,TGTGCCAGCAGCCCTACCGACAGCACAGATACGCAGTATTTT,CASSPTDSTDTQYF
TRBD2,TRBJ2-7,few,TRBV18,TGTGCCAGCTCACCTGGGGGCGGGAGGGCGAACGAGCAGTACTTC,CASSPGGGRANEQYF
NA,TRBJ1-5,NA,TRBV5-1,TGCGCCAGCAGCTCCGGAGGGCAGGGGTATAGCAATCAGCCCCAGCATTTT,CASSSGGQGYSNQPQHF
NA,TRBJ1-1,NA,TRBV7-2,TGTGCCAGCAGCACCCCGGACAGGAACACTGAAGCTTTCTTT,CASSTPDRNTEAFF
TRBD1,TRBJ2-2,NA,TRBV6-1,TGTGCCAGCAGTGAAGCGGCAGGGGGTAACACCGGGGAGCTGTTTTTT,CASSEAAGGNTGELFF
NA,TRBJ1-1,NA,TRBV29-1,TGCAGCGTTGACACAGGGTTCAACACTGAAGCTTTCTTT,CSVDTGFNTEAFF
TRBD2,TRBJ2-5,NA,TRBV10-2,TGCGCCAGCAGATGGGGGGGGGAGGAGACCCAGTACTTC,CASRWGGEETQYF
TRBD1,TRBJ2-2,NA,TRBV5-4,TGTGCCAGCAGCTCTAAGCTTCCAGGGGGCGCGGGCACCGGGGAGCTGTTTTTT,CASSSKLPGGAGTGELFF
NA,TRBJ2-3,NA,TRBV18,TGTGCCAGCTCACCACGCAGGGATACGCAGTATTTT,CASSPRRDTQYF
NA,TRBJ2-7,NA,TRBV5-6,TGTGCCAGCAGCGACTCCTACGAGCAGTACTTC,CASSDSYEQYF
TRBD1,TRBJ1-2,NA,TRBV19,TGTGCCAGTAGTAGAGCCCCCCGGACAGGGTTTGGCTACACCTTC,CASSRAPRTGFGYTF
NA,TRBJ2-7,NA,TRBV6-1,TGTGCCAGCAGTGACGTGCGGTACGAGCAGTACTTC,CASSDVRYEQYF
NA,TRBJ2-3,NA,TRBV7-9,TGTGCCAGCAGCTTAGGGGACCCTAGTATGTATTTT,CASSLGDPSMYF
NA,TRBJ2-7,once,TRBV6-1,TGTGCCAGCAGTGCTGGACTGGACTACGAGCAGTACTTC,CASSAGLDYEQYF
NA,TRBJ1-1,NA,TRBV11-2,TGTGCCAGCAGCTCGCAGCGGCTTAGTGGAGCTTTCTTT,CASSSQRLSGAFF